The T cell receptor (beta chain) described here comes from a study of blood T cell repertoires in COVID-19. Study information: Sites across the United States, Italy and Spain contributed samples from acute and convalescent COVID-19. Sample material is recorded as cDNA or gDNA derived from T cells, B-cell-depleted T cells, or PBMCs.

The CDR3 covers 13 residues. J gave up 8 bases and V 7 bases, and 10 bases lay outside the gene matches. From germline, CDR1 is MDHEN and CDR2 SYDVKM. In the original analysis: How many nucleated cells were present was estimated from reference gene primer amplification. The table came from immunoSEQ multiplex PCR; TCRdb's copy has only in-frame clones and leaves some out. V and J calls and clone size follow that table, whereas D and trimming were derived from the DNA. The sample contains fewer than 250,000 clones, around 90% of which appear only once. This clone was counted a few times. This TCR derives from a man aged 65 to 85 with acute or convalescent COVID-19. The gene calls are TRBV28 and TRBJ1-2; 7 nucleotides match TRBD1. Sequencing was done on a sample of peripheral blood. The DNA for the CDR3 is TGTGCCAGCACCCTCCCAGGGGGAGGAGGCTACACCTTC. Translating it yields CASTLPGGGGYTF.